Presented here are 26 T cell receptor beta chains from one specimen sequenced in a study of cytomegalovirus exposure and HLA in healthy donors. Use of 60 Vbeta and 13 Jbeta primers characterized the PCR. Method: immunoSEQ multiplex PCR; TCRdb's copy keeps in-frame clones and lacks some. The listing contains about 88,000 clones. Sequencing was carried out using PBMCs. The receptors derive from a girl aged 5 to 17 in good health and CMV-seropositive.

This sequence joins TRBV15 and TRBJ2-7; D might be TRBD1 (6 bases). V lost 6 bases and J lost 3, with 18 bases in between. The CDR3 consists of 15 residues. Looked up from germline, CDR1 is LNHNV and CDR2 is YYDKDF (reference sequence). CDR3 DNA sequence: TGTGCCACCAGGGATTTCCGGGACAACCACTACGAGCAGTACTTC. This gives the protein CATRDFRDNHYEQYF.

The chain employs TRBV11-3 and TRBJ2-3, with TRBD2 identical over 7 bases. Trimming removed 1 base from V and 1 base from J; junction bases left unmatched: 2. This CDR3 contains 15 residues. From germline, CDR1 is SGHNT and CDR2 YENEEA. The CDR3 region has the DNA TGTGCCAGCAGCTTAGCCACTAGCGGCACAGATACGCAGTATTTT. Its protein is CASSLATSGTDTQYF. Based on the CDR3 plus reference TRBV11-3 and TRBJ2-3, the full variable domain is EAGVVQSPRYKIIEKKQPVAFWCNPISGHNTLYWYLQNLGQGPELLIRYENEEAVDDSQLPKDRFSAERLKGVDSTLKIQPAELGDSAVYLCASSLATSGTDTQYFGPGTRLTVL.

The chain employs TRBV7-2 and TRBJ2-5, with 7 nucleotides matching TRBD1. In germline, CDR1 is SGHTA, CDR2 FQGNSA. The CDR3 length is 14 residues. V gave up 5 bases and J gave up 5 bases; unmatched junction bases: 8. CDR3 in amino acids: CASSPGQFMETQYF. The CDR3 DNA reads TGTGCCAGCAGCCCGGGACAGTTTATGGAGACCCAGTACTTC.

The J gene is TRBJ1-2, the V gene TRBV7-9, with a possible D match to TRBD1 (5 bases). Germline V gene lookup returns CDR1 SEHNR and CDR2 FQNEAQ (reference sequence). This CDR3 comprises 14 residues. Trimming cost V 5 bases and J 8 bases, with 18 bases left between them. In DNA, the CDR3 is TGTGCCAGCAGCCCACTGCTGTCGGGGGGGGGCTACACCTTC. This gives the protein CASSPLLSGGGYTF.

The V gene is TRBV29-1, the J gene TRBJ1-1, with TRBD1 matching over 12 bases. Germline lookup yields CDR1 SQVTM and CDR2 ANQGSEA. The CDR3 totals 15 residues. Trimming at V came to 5 bases and at J to 1 base, leaving 5 bases not matched to a gene. The CDR3, as DNA: TGCAGCGTTCTGGGACAGGGGGCGGGGAACACTGAAGCTTTCTTT. Protein sequence: CSVLGQGAGNTEAFF. The full variable domain, rest sourced from reference TRBV29-1 and TRBJ1-1, is SAVISQKPSRDICQRGTSLTIQCQVDSQVTMMFWYRQQPGQSLTLIATANQGSEATYESGFVIDKFPISRPNLTFSTLTVSNMSPEDSSIYLCSVLGQGAGNTEAFFGQGTRLTVV.

V is TRBV4-1 and J is TRBJ2-2, with 7 bases identical to TRBD1. Germline assignment: CDR1 MGHRA and CDR2 YSYEKL. Trimming took 0 bases from V and 8 from J; bases not matched to a gene: 6. CDR3 length: 15 amino acids. CDR3 region: CASSQDAQGVGELFF. For the CDR3, the DNA is TGCGCCAGCAGCCAAGACGCCCAGGGGGTTGGGGAGCTGTTTTTT.

J is TRBJ2-3 and V is TRBV4-3; D is perhaps TRBD2 (5 bases). V was trimmed by 4 bases and J by 0 bases, leaving 11 bases between them. Germline loops: CDR1 LGHNA, CDR2 YSLEER. The CDR3 contains 15 residues. CDR3 DNA: TGCGCCAGCAGCCCAGCGAGGGCTAGCACAGATACGCAGTATTTT. It yields the protein CASSPARASTDTQYF.

Concerning this clone: This sample also contains other DNA sequences that code for the same CDR3. The V call is TRBV28, the J call TRBJ1-5; D may be TRBD1 (5 bases). Per the germline V gene, CDR1 is MDHEN and CDR2 is SYDVKM. The CDR3 totals 15 residues. The ends were cut back, 6 bases at V and 9 bases at J, with 21 bases in the middle. The CDR3 region is CASRPGQGTITPQHF. The CDR3 DNA reads as TGTGCCAGCAGGCCCGGGCAGGGCACAATCACGCCCCAGCATTTT.

The chain couples TRBV30 to TRBJ2-3; 13 bases fit TRBD2. This CDR3 has 19 residues. Trimming cost V 0 bases and J 0 bases; bases outside gene matches: 9. Germline V CDR1 and CDR2: GTSNPN, SVGIG (reference sequence). CDR3 amino acids: CAWSVEVGLAGQSTDTQYF. Here the CDR3 DNA reads TGTGCCTGGAGTGTAGAGGTGGGACTAGCGGGGCAAAGCACAGATACGCAGTATTTT.

V is TRBV6-4 and J is TRBJ1-6; D is unclear. Deletions cut 7 bases from V and 14 bases from J, with 12 bases between. From germline, CDR1 is MRHNA and CDR2 SNTAGT. This CDR3 has 11 residues. The CDR3 spells CASTQSLALHF. The CDR3 region has the DNA TGTGCCAGCACCCAGTCGTTGGCCCTCCACTTT.

This chain uses TRBV9 with TRBJ2-3, with D possibly being TRBD2 (6 bases). The CDR3 covers 12 residues. Trimming pared 5 bases from V and 5 bases from J, leaving 9 bases between. Germline CDR1 SGDLS, CDR2 YYNGEE. DNA for the CDR3: TGTGCCAGCAGAACCGGGGGAGATACGCAGTATTTT. Protein: CASRTGGDTQYF. The full variable domain, its missing parts supplied by reference TRBV9 and TRBJ2-3, is DSGVTQTPKHLITATGQRVTLRCSPRSGDLSVYWYQQSLDQGLQFLIQYYNGEERAKGNILERFSAQQFPDLHSELNLSSLELGDSALYFCASRTGGDTQYFGPGTRLTVL.

The chain carries TRBV5-1 and TRBJ1-1, with unresolved D. The V end was cut by 0 bases, the J end by 0 bases, with 12 bases between. CDR1 SGHRS and CDR2 YFSETQ come from the germline V gene. The CDR3 totals 16 residues. This chain's CDR3 is CASSLGSGWVNTEAFF. CDR3 sequence (DNA): TGCGCCAGCAGCTTGGGGTCAGGATGGGTGAACACTGAAGCTTTCTTT.

This sequence joins TRBV7-9 and TRBJ2-7, with 9 bases fitting TRBD1. V gave up 4 bases and J gave up 7 bases; unmatched junction bases: 11. The CDR3 is 15 residues long. Germline V lookup: CDR1 SEHNR, CDR2 FQNEAQ (reference sequence). The CDR3 DNA reads as TGTGCCAGCAGCTCCAATTTACAGGGGGCGGATGAGCAGTACTTC. This codes for CASSSNLQGADEQYF.

V gene TRBV28 combines with J gene TRBJ2-5; TRBD2 agrees at 9 bases. Germline V gives CDR1 MDHEN, CDR2 SYDVKM. V was clipped by 7 bases and J by 2 bases; unmatched bases: 11. This CDR3 has 16 amino acids. The CDR3 DNA follows: TGTGCCAGCACCGCGGGGACCCTAGCGGGGCAAGAGACCCAGTACTTC. As protein: CASTAGTLAGQETQYF.

The chain recombines TRBV4-3 with TRBJ1-2; 8 positions agree with TRBD1. The CDR3 covers 14 residues. The V gene end was trimmed by 3 bases and the J gene end by 3 bases; junction bases not matched to a gene: 3. Germline CDR1 reads LGHNA; CDR2 reads YSLEER. This chain's CDR3 is CASSQDRADYGYTF. For the CDR3, the DNA is TGCGCCAGCAGCCAGGACAGGGCGGACTATGGCTACACCTTC.

Here the CDR3 DNA reads TGCGCCAGCAGCTTCTATCGGGGACAGGGAATAGATTATGGCTACACCTTC. It yields the protein CASSFYRGQGIDYGYTF. The J gene is TRBJ1-2, the V gene TRBV5-1, with TRBD1 identical over 9 bases. CDR3 length: 17 residues. V trimming: 2 bases; J trimming: 5 bases; junction bases outside the gene matches: 13. Germline CDR1 reads SGHRS; CDR2 reads YFSETQ.

The chain uses TRBV18 and TRBJ2-2; maybe TRBD1 (5 bases). The CDR3 has 13 amino acids. CDR1 and CDR2 from the germline V gene are KGHSH and LQKENI. With 4 bases removed from V and 4 bases from J, the gap between germline ends came to 7 bases. For the CDR3, the DNA is TGTGCCAGCTCACGCGACAGCACCGGGGAGCTGTTTTTT. It is translated as CASSRDSTGELFF.

The chain combines TRBV18 with TRBJ2-3, with D hard to call. This CDR3 region has 15 residues. Per the germline V gene, CDR1 is KGHSH and CDR2 is LQKENI. V shed 0 bases and J shed 3 bases, with 10 bases lying between them. CDR3 loop: CASSPPAGLTDTQYF. DNA for the CDR3: TGTGCCAGCTCACCACCGGCAGGTTTGACAGATACGCAGTATTTT.

The chain employs TRBV7-9 and TRBJ1-1; possible D gene TRBD1, 6 bases. CDR3 length: 14 residues. The germline V gene encodes CDR1 SEHNR and CDR2 FQNEAQ (reference sequence). Trimming took 4 bases from V and 6 from J, leaving 15 bases between them. CDR3 region: CASSSFQQGPEAFF. The DNA of the CDR3 is TGTGCCAGCAGCTCCTTTCAACAGGGCCCTGAAGCTTTCTTT.

The chain recombines TRBV6-5 with TRBJ2-2; perhaps TRBD2 as D (6 bases). The CDR3 has 14 amino acids. The germline V gene has CDR1 MNHEY and CDR2 SVGAGI. The germline V and J ends were trimmed by 2 bases and 3 bases, with 7 bases remaining between them. The CDR3 DNA sequence: TGTGCCAGCAGTTACGGAGGGTACACCGGGGAGCTGTTTTTT. It encodes CASSYGGYTGELFF.

DNA of the CDR3: TGTGCCAGCAGTCATCGTCCGGTGACTAGCGGGGGGTCTGGGGGTCTGGAGCAGTACTTC. Amino acids: CASSHRPVTSGGSGGLEQYF. The gene calls are TRBV4-2 and TRBJ2-7, with 13 bases matching TRBD2. V shed 6 bases and J 7 bases; nucleotides not matched to a gene: 24. CDR3 length equals 20 residues. Germline CDR1 reads LGHNA; CDR2 reads YNFKEQ.

The chain employs TRBV6-5 and TRBJ2-5; TRBD1 aligns across 8 bases. The trim removed 0 bases at V and 5 bases at J, leaving 5 bases unmatched. The CDR3 covers 15 residues. Germline V CDR1 and CDR2: MNHEY, SVGAGI. The CDR3 bases are TGTGCCAGCAGTTACTCGCGGGACAGGTGGGAGACCCAGTACTTC. This encodes CASSYSRDRWETQYF.

The chain couples TRBV6-5 to TRBJ1-1, with a possible D match to TRBD1 (6 bases). Germline V gene sequence: CDR1 MNHEY, CDR2 SVGAGI. V lost 4 bases and J lost 4, with 13 bases in between. The CDR3 is 14 amino acids. The CDR3 coding sequence is TGTGCCAGCAGTTTGAACAGGGTTGTCACTGAAGCTTTCTTT. This gives the protein CASSLNRVVTEAFF.

The chain is built from TRBV6-1 and TRBJ2-7; 7 nucleotides line up with TRBD1. The CDR3 spans 13 residues. Trimming removed 7 bases from V and 4 bases from J; junction bases left unmatched: 7. Germline CDR1 is MNHNS and CDR2 is SASEGT. As DNA, the CDR3 is TGTGCCAGCACTACAGGGGTGACATACGAGCAGTACGTC. This encodes CASTTGVTYEQYV.

The J gene is TRBJ2-7, the V gene TRBV5-6, with 10 bases lining up with TRBD2. This CDR3 comprises 13 residues. The J segment lost 5 bases and the V segment lost 3 bases, leaving 2 bases of the junction unmatched. The germline gives CDR1 SGHDT, CDR2 YYEEEE. This chain's CDR3 is CASSSGTSDEQYF. The CDR3 bases are TGTGCCAGCAGCTCCGGGACTAGCGACGAGCAGTACTTC.

The rearrangement uses TRBV6-6 and TRBJ1-1; the match to TRBD1 covers 8 bases. With 6 bases clipped from V and 5 bases from J, the junction kept 11 bases outside the gene matches. The germline V gene encodes CDR1 MNHNY and CDR2 SVGAGI (reference sequence). CDR3 length equals 15 residues. This CDR3 reads CASSPGDRGGTEAFF. CDR3 sequence (DNA): TGTGCCAGCAGCCCTGGAGACAGGGGTGGTACTGAAGCTTTCTTT.